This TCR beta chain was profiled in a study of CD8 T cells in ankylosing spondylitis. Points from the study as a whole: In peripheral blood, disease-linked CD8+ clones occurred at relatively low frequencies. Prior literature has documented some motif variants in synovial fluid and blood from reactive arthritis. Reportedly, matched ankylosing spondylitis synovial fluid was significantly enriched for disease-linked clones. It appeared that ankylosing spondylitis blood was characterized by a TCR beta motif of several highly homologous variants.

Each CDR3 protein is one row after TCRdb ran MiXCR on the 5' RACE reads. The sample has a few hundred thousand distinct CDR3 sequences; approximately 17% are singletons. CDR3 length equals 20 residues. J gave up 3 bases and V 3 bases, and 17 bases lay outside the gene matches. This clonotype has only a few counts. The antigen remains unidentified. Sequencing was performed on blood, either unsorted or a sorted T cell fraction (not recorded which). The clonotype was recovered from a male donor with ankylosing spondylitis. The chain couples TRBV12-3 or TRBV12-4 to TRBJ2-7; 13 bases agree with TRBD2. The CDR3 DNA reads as TGTGCCAGCAGTTTGAGTGGGCTCAGGGGTGGACTAGCGGGAGTCTACGAGCAGTACTTC. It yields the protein CASSLSGLRGGLAGVYEQYF.